The 19 T cell receptor beta chains presented below share a single source sample, sequenced in a study of technical replicates of blood from several donors. Profiled with immunoSEQ multiplex PCR; TCRdb holds only in-frame clones, not every one. The repertoire consists of some 82,000 clones, with 97% occurring once and the leading ten covering more than 0.15%. Sequenced sample: T cells isolated from PBMCs. The source is a human donor in good health.

This rearrangement joins TRBV6-1 to TRBJ1-2; 10 bases agree with TRBD1. Trimming took 6 bases from V and 7 from J; bases not matched to a gene: 5. This CDR3 has 13 residues. The germline gives CDR1 MNHNS, CDR2 SASEGT. This CDR3 reads CASRDRGRSGYTF. As DNA, the CDR3 is TGTGCCAGCAGAGACAGGGGGCGCAGTGGCTACACCTTC.

J is TRBJ2-7 and V is TRBV7-9, with TRBD1 as a possible D gene (6 bases). CDR3 length: 12 amino acids. Per the germline V gene, CDR1 is SEHNR and CDR2 is FQNEAQ (reference sequence). CDR3 region: CSGAGHDYEQYF. The DNA of the CDR3 is TGTTCAGGGGCAGGCCACGACTACGAGCAGTACTTC. Full variable domain (missing parts from reference TRBV7-9 and TRBJ2-7): DTGVSQNPRHKITKRGQNVTFRCDPISEHNRLYWYRQTLGQGPEFLTYFQNEAQLEKSRLLSDRFSAERPKGSFSTLEIQRTEQGDSAMYLCSGAGHDYEQYFGPGTRLTVT.

The V call is TRBV12-5, the J call TRBJ2-7, with 10 bases fitting TRBD2. The germline V gene has CDR1 LGHNT and CDR2 FRNRAP. The CDR3 runs 14 residues. Trimming removed 1 base from V and 5 bases from J; junction bases left unmatched: 2. The CDR3 region is CASGLGTSGDEQYF. CDR3 sequence (DNA): TGTGCTAGTGGTTTGGGGACTAGCGGCGACGAGCAGTACTTC. The full variable domain, its missing parts supplied by reference TRBV12-5 and TRBJ2-7, is DARVTQTPRHKVTEMGQEVTMRCQPILGHNTVFWYRQTMMQGLELLAYFRNRAPLDDSGMPKDRFSAEMPDATLATLKIQPSEPRDSAVYFCASGLGTSGDEQYFGPGTRLTVT.

CDR3 in amino acids: CASSAGLGQGGPNQDIQYF. The CDR3 coding sequence is TGTGCCAGCAGTGCGGGACTTGGACAGGGAGGCCCTAACCAAGACATTCAGTACTTC. The chain joins TRBV2 to TRBJ2-4; 8 nucleotides align to TRBD1. The junction had 22 bases not matched to a gene; V was cut back by 4 bases and J by 8 bases. This CDR3 comprises 19 residues. From germline, CDR1 is SNHLY and CDR2 FYNNEI.

This chain uses TRBV5-5 with TRBJ1-5, with 7 nucleotides matching TRBD1. The CDR3 contains 16 residues. V dropped 7 bases and J dropped 0; count of bases not matched to a gene: 10. The germline CDR1 and CDR2 sequences are SGHKS and YYEKEE (reference sequence). CDR3 sequence: CASCVTGDYSNQPQHF. CDR3 coding DNA: TGTGCCAGCTGCGTAACAGGGGATTATAGCAATCAGCCCCAGCATTTT.

The chain is built from TRBV28 and TRBJ1-1; D gene uncertain. CDR3 length: 17 residues. The germline V and J ends were trimmed by 5 bases and 10 bases, with 29 bases remaining between them. Germline values: CDR1 MDHEN, CDR2 SYDVKM. Here the CDR3 DNA reads TGTGCCAGCAGTCCACGGTTCACCCGACAACTAGACTACACAGCTTTCTTT. The encoded protein is CASSPRFTRQLDYTAFF.

This clone was picked up one time. The genes are TRBV29-1 and TRBJ2-2; perhaps TRBD2 as D (5 bases). The germline CDR1 and CDR2 sequences are SQVTM and ANQGSEA. The CDR3 contains 15 residues. V gave up 0 bases and J gave up 5 bases, with 13 bases separating them. The CDR3 reads CSVEDRFRRTGELFF. DNA of the CDR3: TGCAGCGTTGAAGATCGGTTTAGGAGGACCGGGGAGCTGTTTTTT.

This clone was picked up one time. The chain has TRBV6-5 and TRBJ2-7; tentative D call: TRBD1 (6 bases). This CDR3 has 11 amino acids. In germline, CDR1 is MNHEY, CDR2 SVGAGI. The V and J ends lost 4 bases and 7 bases respectively, with 8 bases between them. The CDR3 protein is CASSSGQEQYF. The CDR3 region has the DNA TGTGCCAGCAGTTCCGGACAGGAGCAGTACTTC.

The rearrangement uses TRBV5-1 and TRBJ2-5, with 7 nucleotides matching TRBD1. The CDR3 has 14 residues. The ends lost 1 base at V and 5 bases at J; junction bases unmatched: 5. Germline V gives CDR1 SGHRS, CDR2 YFSETQ. The CDR3 loop reads CASSLLGGTETQYF. The CDR3, as DNA: TGCGCCAGCAGCTTGCTAGGGGGCACGGAGACCCAGTACTTC.

The rearrangement joins TRBV9 to TRBJ1-2; the D is unclear. The V end lost 0 bases, the J end lost 5 bases, and 20 bases lay between the germline ends. This CDR3 is 17 amino acids long. CDR1 is SGDLS, CDR2 YYNGEE, per germline. The CDR3: CASSVVGRLRFRYGYTF. In nucleotides, the CDR3 is TGTGCCAGCAGCGTAGTAGGGAGACTGAGATTTAGGTATGGCTACACCTTC.

The chain is built from TRBV9 and TRBJ1-4; D is ambiguous. There are 15 residues in the CDR3. The germline V gene has CDR1 SGDLS and CDR2 YYNGEE. The ends were cut back, 0 bases at V and 1 base at J, with 7 bases in the middle. CDR3: CASSVATRTNEKLFF. In nucleotides, the CDR3 is TGTGCCAGCAGCGTAGCCACAAGAACTAATGAAAAACTGTTTTTT.

As for this clone: Other DNA sequences within the sample encode an identical CDR3. CDR3 bases: TGCGCCAGCAGCGCCGGACTAGCGGGGAATGAGCAGTTCTTC. Translating gives CASSAGLAGNEQFF. The gene calls are TRBV5-1 and TRBJ2-1; TRBD2 agrees at 12 bases. The junction had 3 bases not matched to a gene; V was cut back by 4 bases and J by 7 bases. Germline V lookup: CDR1 SGHRS, CDR2 YFSETQ. The CDR3 is made up of 14 amino acids.

This clone was picked up one time. The chain links TRBV28 to TRBJ1-2, with 8 bases that match TRBD1. The ends lost 6 bases at V and 0 bases at J; junction bases unmatched: 6. Per germline, CDR1 MDHEN and CDR2 SYDVKM. The CDR3 consists of 15 residues. The CDR3 bases are TGTGCCAGCAGGCCAGGACAGGGCTCTAACTATGGCTACACCTTC. This sequence encodes CASRPGQGSNYGYTF.

The chain employs TRBV25-1 and TRBJ1-2; D is unresolved. The CDR3 totals 15 residues. V lost 4 bases, J lost 7 bases, and 19 bases lay in between. Germline V gene data show CDR1 as MGHDK and CDR2 as SYGVNS. This CDR3 reads CASSGRLREARGYTF. CDR3 nucleotides: TGTGCCAGCAGTGGCAGGCTTCGGGAGGCGCGTGGCTACACCTTC.

The gene calls are TRBV4-1 and TRBJ2-5; 8 bases map to TRBD2. Germline V gene sequence: CDR1 MGHRA, CDR2 YSYEKL. CDR3 length: 15 amino acids. V lost 4 bases and J lost 0; bases outside the gene matches: 4. The CDR3 nucleotides read TGCGCCAGCAGCCTCTCCGGGGGGGACCAAGAGACCCAGTACTTC. It codes for CASSLSGGDQETQYF.

The rearrangement links TRBV10-3 to TRBJ2-3, with 7 bases that match TRBD2. This CDR3 spans 18 amino acids. Germline loops: CDR1 ENHRY, CDR2 SYGVKD. J gave up 2 bases and V 4 bases, and 15 bases lay outside the gene matches. The CDR3 sequence is CAISALLGGGPVTDTQYF. The CDR3 nucleotides read TGTGCCATCAGTGCCCTTTTGGGCGGGGGTCCTGTCACAGATACGCAGTATTTT.

The CDR3 DNA follows: TGTGCCAGGCAGAGGGAGGGCGTTGCGTTATGCCGCACAGATACGCAGTATTTT. It translates to CARQREGVALCRTDTQYF. The chain has TRBV14 and TRBJ2-3; TRBD2 agrees at 7 bases. This CDR3 comprises 18 residues. The J segment lost 1 base and the V segment lost 9 bases, leaving 19 bases of the junction unmatched. Germline lookup yields CDR1 SGHDN and CDR2 FVKESK.

V gene TRBV4-1 combines with J gene TRBJ1-1, with 10 nucleotides matching TRBD1. The CDR3 length is 15 residues. V dropped 7 bases and J dropped 2; count of bases not matched to a gene: 7. Per the germline V gene, CDR1 is MGHRA and CDR2 is YSYEKL. The CDR3 region has the DNA TGCGCCAGCACTCGGGACAGGGGATTTAACACTGAAGCTTTCTTT. This gives the protein CASTRDRGFNTEAFF.

The chain combines TRBV28 with TRBJ2-7; weak D call: TRBD1 (6 bases). Trimming stripped 3 bases from V and 4 bases from J, with 13 bases between. CDR1 MDHEN and CDR2 SYDVKM come from the germline V gene. The CDR3 runs to 14 residues. The DNA for the CDR3 is TGTGCCAGCAGTTTGGGACATTTACGGTACGAGCAGTACTTC. Protein: CASSLGHLRYEQYF.